This T cell receptor (beta chain) was retrieved from a study of cytomegalovirus exposure and HLA in healthy donors. General observations from the study: Many donors shared some public TCRs, even though most TCR sequences were rare. The CMV antigen specificity of a few CMV-associated chains was confirmed through in vitro analysis.

The V gene end was trimmed by 6 bases and the J gene end by 5 bases; junction bases not matched to a gene: 3. Germline CDR1 reads SGHAT; CDR2 reads FQNNGV. This CDR3 comprises 12 residues. 60 Vbeta and 13 Jbeta primers were used in PCR. TCRdb keeps only in-frame clones here, not all; method: immunoSEQ multiplex PCR. In the table there are over 100,000 clones, around 78% of which are singletons. A remark on this clone: Antigen: not known.

The TCR originated in a man in his forties or fifties in good health and CMV-seronegative. The sample comprised PBMCs. The chain couples TRBV11-2 to TRBJ2-7; 8 positions match TRBD2. The DNA for the CDR3 is TGTGCCAGCAGTGGACTAGCCCACGAGCAGTACTTC. The encoded protein is CASSGLAHEQYF.